Detailed here is one T cell receptor (beta chain). It has no known antigen specificity. Per-base qualities were not stored, and no clone one base away is much larger. The data originate from a study of PD-1 and CTLA-4 blockade in melanoma (dated by TCRdb to the early 2020s). Study-level background: The study compared how PD-1 blockade and CTLA-4 blockade affected the melanoma-reactive CD8 T cell response in patients with melanoma.

Receptor libraries were prepared by the immunoSEQ multiplex PCR assay. The table was pulled from immuneACCESS by TCRdb, which kept in-frame rearrangements only. Such tables lose some clones; where checked, under half of the loss comes from unresolved V genes, and the rest has no known cause. Present in this sample are about 29,000 clones, about 89% of which were seen just once. The ten biggest clones cover 7.5% to 10% of the sample. Compared with germline, V lacks 7 bases and J lacks 2 bases; bases without a gene match: 2. Counted from cysteine to phenylalanine, this CDR3 has 13 amino acids. The read is trimmed to its CDR3 DNA, 39 bases read in frame from base 1. The germline V gene encodes CDR1 SNHLY and CDR2 FYNNEI.

The sequence links TRBV2 to TRBJ2-1, with TRBD2 identical over 7 junction bases. The sequence was obtained from a human donor with melanoma. The starting material was CD8+ T cells from peripheral blood, obtained before anti-PD-1 treatment. CDR3 protein: CASTSGTYNEQFF. The DNA sequence is TGTGCCAGCACCAGCGGGACCTACAATGAGCAGTTCTTC.